Described below is a single TCR beta chain sequence and its context. As yet, its antigen is unknown. The assay was immunoSEQ multiplex PCR, and TCRdb's table has in-frame clones only and misses some. The sample holds around 88,000 clones, approximately 89% seen once. The CDR3 is made up of 14 amino acids. The germline V gene has CDR1 SGHNT and CDR2 YYREEE (reference sequence). V lost 0 bases and J lost 1, with 5 bases in between. The source of the sample is a study of graft-versus-host responses after intestinal transplantation. General study points: Allograft clonal ratios (graft-versus-host to host-versus-graft) were high in patients who had graft-donor T cell macrochimerism. GvH clones were identified in recipient marrow, with some first appearing in ileum or blood. Peak circulating GvH clone levels tracked with early post-transplant HvG declines.

The clonotype originates from a human donor who was the organ donor for an intestinal transplant. Specimen: unstimulated CD8+ T cells sorted from spleen or lymph node cells, collected before transplant. V usage is TRBV5-4 and J usage is TRBJ1-5; D is ambiguous. The CDR3 loop reads CASSLGQSNQPQHF. In DNA form, the CDR3 reads TGTGCCAGCAGCTTGGGTCAAAGCAATCAGCCCCAGCATTTT.